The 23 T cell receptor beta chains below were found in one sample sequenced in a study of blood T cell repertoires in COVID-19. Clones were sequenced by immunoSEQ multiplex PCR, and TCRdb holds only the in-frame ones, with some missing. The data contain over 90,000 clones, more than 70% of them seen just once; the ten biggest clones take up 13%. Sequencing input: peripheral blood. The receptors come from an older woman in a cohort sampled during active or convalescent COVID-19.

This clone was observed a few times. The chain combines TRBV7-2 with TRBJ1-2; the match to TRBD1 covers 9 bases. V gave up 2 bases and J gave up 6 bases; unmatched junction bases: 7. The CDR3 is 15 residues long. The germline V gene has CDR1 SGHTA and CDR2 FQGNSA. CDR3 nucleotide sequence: TGTGCCAGCAGCTTAACCACAGGGGGCTTTAATGGCTACACCTTC. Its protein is CASSLTTGGFNGYTF.

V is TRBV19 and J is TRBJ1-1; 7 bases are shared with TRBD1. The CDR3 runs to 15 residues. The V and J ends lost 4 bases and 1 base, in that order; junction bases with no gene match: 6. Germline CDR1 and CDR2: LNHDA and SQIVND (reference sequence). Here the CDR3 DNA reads TGTGCCAGTAGTACCGACAGGGTAGGGAACACTGAAGCTTTCTTT. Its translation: CASSTDRVGNTEAFF.

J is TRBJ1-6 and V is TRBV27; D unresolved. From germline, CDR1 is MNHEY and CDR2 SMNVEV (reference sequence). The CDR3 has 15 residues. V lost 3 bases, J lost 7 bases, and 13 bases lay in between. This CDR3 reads CASSFRPGSNSPLHF. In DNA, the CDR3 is TGTGCCAGCAGTTTTCGGCCCGGGTCCAATTCACCCCTCCACTTT.

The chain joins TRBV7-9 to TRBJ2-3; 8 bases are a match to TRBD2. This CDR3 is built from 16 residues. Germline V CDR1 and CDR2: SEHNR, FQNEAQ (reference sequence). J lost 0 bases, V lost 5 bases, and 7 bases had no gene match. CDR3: CASSLTGGLSTDTQYF. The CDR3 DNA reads TGTGCCAGCAGCCTAACGGGGGGGCTGAGCACAGATACGCAGTATTTT.

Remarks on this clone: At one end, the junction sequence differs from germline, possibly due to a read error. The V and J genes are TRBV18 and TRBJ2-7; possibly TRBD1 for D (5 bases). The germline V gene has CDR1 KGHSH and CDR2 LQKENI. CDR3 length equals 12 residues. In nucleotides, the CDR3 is TGTGCCAGCTCACCAAGGGGAAGCCCCCAAAACTTC. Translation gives CASSPRGSPQNF. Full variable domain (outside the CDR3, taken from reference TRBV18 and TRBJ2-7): NAGVMQNPRHLVRRRGQEARLRCSPMKGHSHVYWYRQLPEEGLKFMVYLQKENIIDESGMPKERFSAEFPKEGPSILRIQQVVRGDSAAYFCASSPRGSPQNFGPGTRLTVT.

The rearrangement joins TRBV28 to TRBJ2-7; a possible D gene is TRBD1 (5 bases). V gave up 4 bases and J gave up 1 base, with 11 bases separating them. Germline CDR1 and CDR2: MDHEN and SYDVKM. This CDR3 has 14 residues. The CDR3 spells CASSSPGKSYEQYF. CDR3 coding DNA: TGTGCCAGCAGTTCCCCAGGGAAATCCTACGAGCAGTACTTC.

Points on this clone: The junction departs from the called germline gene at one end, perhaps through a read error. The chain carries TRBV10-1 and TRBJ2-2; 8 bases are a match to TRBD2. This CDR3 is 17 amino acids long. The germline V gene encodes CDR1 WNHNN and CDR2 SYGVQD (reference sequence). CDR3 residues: CASSERGGPAKTGELFF. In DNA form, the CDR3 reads TGCGCCAGCAGTGAACGGGGGGGCCCTGCGAAAACCGGGGAGCTGTTTTTT.

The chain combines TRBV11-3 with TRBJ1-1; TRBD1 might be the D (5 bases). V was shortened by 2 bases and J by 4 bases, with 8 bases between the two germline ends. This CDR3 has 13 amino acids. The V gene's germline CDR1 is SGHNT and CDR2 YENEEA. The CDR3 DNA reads TGTGCCAGCAGCTTACGGGGGAGCACTGAAGCTTTCTTT. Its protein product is CASSLRGSTEAFF.

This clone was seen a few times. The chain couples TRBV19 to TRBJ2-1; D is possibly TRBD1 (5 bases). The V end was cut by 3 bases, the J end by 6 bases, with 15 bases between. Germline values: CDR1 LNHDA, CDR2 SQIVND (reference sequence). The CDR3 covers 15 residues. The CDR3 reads CASSMQGLEVNEQFF. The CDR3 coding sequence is TGTGCCAGTAGTATGCAGGGCCTTGAGGTCAATGAGCAGTTCTTC. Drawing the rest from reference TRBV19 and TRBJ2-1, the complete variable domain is DGGITQSPKYLFRKEGQNVTLSCEQNLNHDAMYWYRQDPGQGLRLIYYSQIVNDFQKGDIAEGYSVSREKKESFPLTVTSAQKNPTAFYLCASSMQGLEVNEQFFGPGTRLTVL.

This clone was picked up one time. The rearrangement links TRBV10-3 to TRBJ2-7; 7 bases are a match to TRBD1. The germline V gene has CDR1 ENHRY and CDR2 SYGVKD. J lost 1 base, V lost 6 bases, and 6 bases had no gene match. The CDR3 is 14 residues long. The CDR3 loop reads CAIRGQGESYEQYF. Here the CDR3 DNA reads TGTGCCATCAGGGGCCAGGGGGAGTCCTACGAGCAGTACTTC.

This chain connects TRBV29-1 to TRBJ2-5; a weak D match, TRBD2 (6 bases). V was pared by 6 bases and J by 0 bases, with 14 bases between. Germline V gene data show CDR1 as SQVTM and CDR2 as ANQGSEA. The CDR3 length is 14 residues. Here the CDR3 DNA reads TGCAGCGTGTATCACGGGACTTACCAAGAGACCCAGTACTTC. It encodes CSVYHGTYQETQYF.

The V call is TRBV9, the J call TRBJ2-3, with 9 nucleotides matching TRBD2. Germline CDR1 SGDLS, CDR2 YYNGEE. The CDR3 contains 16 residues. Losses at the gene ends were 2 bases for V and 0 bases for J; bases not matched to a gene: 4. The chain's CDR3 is CASSVGLAASTDTQYF. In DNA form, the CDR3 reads TGTGCCAGCAGCGTGGGACTAGCAGCTAGCACAGATACGCAGTATTTT.

The CDR3 bases are TGTGCCAGCAGCTCACGGACAGCTAGCACAGATACGCAGTATTTT. It codes for CASSSRTASTDTQYF. The J gene is TRBJ2-3, the V gene TRBV14; perhaps TRBD1 as D (6 bases). Trimming stripped 5 bases from V and 0 bases from J, with 12 bases between. This CDR3 region has 15 residues. Germline CDR1 and CDR2: SGHDN and FVKESK.

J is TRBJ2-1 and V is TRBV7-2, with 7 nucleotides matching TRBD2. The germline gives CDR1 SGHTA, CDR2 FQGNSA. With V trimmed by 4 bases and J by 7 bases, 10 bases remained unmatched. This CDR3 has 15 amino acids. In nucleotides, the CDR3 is TGTGCCAGCAGCTCAGCTGGGAGGGCAGCGAATGAGCAGTTCTTC. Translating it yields CASSSAGRAANEQFF.

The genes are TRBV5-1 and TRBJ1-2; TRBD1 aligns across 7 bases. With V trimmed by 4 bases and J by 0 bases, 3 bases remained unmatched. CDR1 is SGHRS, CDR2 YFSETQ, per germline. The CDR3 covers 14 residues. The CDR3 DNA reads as TGCGCCAGCAGCCCCGGGACAGCTAACTATGGCTACACCTTC. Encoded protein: CASSPGTANYGYTF.

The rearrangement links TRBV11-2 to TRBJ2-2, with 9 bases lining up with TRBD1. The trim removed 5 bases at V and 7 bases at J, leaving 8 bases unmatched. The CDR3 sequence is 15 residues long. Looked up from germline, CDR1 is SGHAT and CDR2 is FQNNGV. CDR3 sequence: CASSTRTGEVGELFF. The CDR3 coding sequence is TGTGCCAGCAGCACTAGGACAGGGGAGGTCGGGGAGCTGTTTTTT.

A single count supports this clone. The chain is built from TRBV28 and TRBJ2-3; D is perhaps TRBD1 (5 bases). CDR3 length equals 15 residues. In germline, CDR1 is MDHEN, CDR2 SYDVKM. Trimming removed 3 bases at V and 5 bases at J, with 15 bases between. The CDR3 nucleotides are TGTGCCAGCAGTTTCACGGCAGGGATTAAAGATACGCAGTATTTT. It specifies CASSFTAGIKDTQYF. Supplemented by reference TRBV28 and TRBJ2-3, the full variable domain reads DVKVTQSSRYLVKRTGEKVFLECVQDMDHENMFWYRQDPGLGLRLIYFSYDVKMKEKGDIPEGYSVSREKKERFSLILESASTNQTSMYLCASSFTAGIKDTQYFGPGTRLTVL.

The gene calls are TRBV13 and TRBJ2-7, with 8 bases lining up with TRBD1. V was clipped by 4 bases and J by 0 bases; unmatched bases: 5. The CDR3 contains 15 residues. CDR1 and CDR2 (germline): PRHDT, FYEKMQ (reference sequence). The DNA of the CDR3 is TGTGCCAGCAGCTCCAGGGGGCTATTCTCCTACGAGCAGTACTTC. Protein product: CASSSRGLFSYEQYF.

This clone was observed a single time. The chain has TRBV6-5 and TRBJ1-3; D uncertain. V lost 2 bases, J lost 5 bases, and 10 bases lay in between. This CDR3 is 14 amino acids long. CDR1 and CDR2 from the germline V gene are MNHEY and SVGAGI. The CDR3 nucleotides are TGTGCCAGCAGTTACCGAGGGTGGCGAAACACCATATATTTT. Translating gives CASSYRGWRNTIYF.

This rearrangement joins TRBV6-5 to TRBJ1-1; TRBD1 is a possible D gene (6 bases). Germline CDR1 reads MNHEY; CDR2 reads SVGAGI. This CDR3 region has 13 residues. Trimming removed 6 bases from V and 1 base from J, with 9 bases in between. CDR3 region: CASRPTGNTEAFF. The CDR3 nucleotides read TGTGCCAGCAGGCCGACAGGGAACACTGAAGCTTTCTTT.

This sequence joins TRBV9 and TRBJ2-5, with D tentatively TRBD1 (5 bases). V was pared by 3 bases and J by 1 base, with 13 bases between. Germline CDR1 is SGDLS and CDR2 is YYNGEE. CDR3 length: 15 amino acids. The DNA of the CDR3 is TGTGCCAGCAGCGCCCCTCAGGGCTTCCAAGAGACCCAGTACTTC. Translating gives CASSAPQGFQETQYF.

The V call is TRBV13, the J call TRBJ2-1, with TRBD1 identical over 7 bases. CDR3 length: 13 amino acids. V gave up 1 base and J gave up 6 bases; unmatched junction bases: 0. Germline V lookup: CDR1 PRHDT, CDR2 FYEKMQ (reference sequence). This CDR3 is CASSLAGGNEQFF. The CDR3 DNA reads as TGTGCCAGCAGCTTAGCAGGGGGCAATGAGCAGTTCTTC.

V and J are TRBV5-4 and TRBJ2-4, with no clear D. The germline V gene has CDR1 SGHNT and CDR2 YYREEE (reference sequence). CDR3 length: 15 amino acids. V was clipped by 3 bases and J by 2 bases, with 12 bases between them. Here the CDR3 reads CASSSETIPKNIQYF. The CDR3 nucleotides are TGTGCCAGCAGCTCCGAAACTATCCCCAAAAACATTCAGTACTTC.